A single sample gave rise to the 14 T cell receptor beta chains below, sequenced in a study of T cells in Graves' hyperthyroidism and ophthalmopathy (dated by TCRdb to about 2019). The library came from multiplex PCR. TCRdb shows the sequencer as Illumina HiSeq 2000. The TCR beta CDR3 regions were amplified from RNA transcripts. The TCR CDR3 was subjected to a first round of RT-PCR using the HTBI primer set and the Qiagen OneStep RT-PCR kit. In TCRdb, the public reads were trimmed at Q25 with fastp and aligned with MiXCR, with productive beta chains retained. Each entry merges the rows of one CDR3 protein and shows their most common DNA and genes. The sample table contains 550,000 to 600,000 distinct CDR3 sequences; only one count was recorded for 46% of them. The ten largest clones add up to around 19% of the sample. Specimen: peripheral blood or thyroid tissue (not recorded which). The receptors were gathered from an adult woman with Graves' disease, either hyperthyroidism or ophthalmopathy (not recorded which).

This clonotype was seen just once. V and J are TRBV7-9 and TRBJ2-7; no clear D. Looked up from germline, CDR1 is SEHNR and CDR2 is FQNEAQ (reference sequence). V gave up 5 bases and J gave up 8 bases, with 22 bases separating them. The CDR3 is made up of 15 amino acids. Here the CDR3 DNA reads TGTGCCAGCAGCACCGACGGTGGTAATCAGCCCCAGCAGTACTTC. This translates into CASSTDGGNQPQQYF.

The sample holds many counts of this clonotype. V and J are TRBV6-1 and TRBJ1-2; D is perhaps TRBD1 (6 bases). Germline CDR1 is MNHNS and CDR2 is SASEGT. V gave up 1 base and J gave up 2 bases, with 11 bases separating them. This CDR3 has 15 residues. The CDR3 region is CASSEVEGGNYGYTF. CDR3 bases: TGTGCCAGCAGTGAAGTTGAGGGGGGAAACTATGGCTACACCTTC.

In this sample, this clonotype turned up many times. CDR3 bases: TGTGCCAGCAGTTACTCGGGACTCCGCACCGGGGAGCTGTTTTTT. Protein product: CASSYSGLRTGELFF. The chain carries TRBV6-2 or TRBV6-3 and TRBJ2-2, with D maybe TRBD2 (6 bases). Germline lookup yields CDR1 MNHEY and CDR2 SVGEGT. The CDR3 has 15 amino acids. Between the trimmed V and J ends, which lost 0 bases and 4 bases, there was a span of 9 bases.

The genes are TRBV7-9 and TRBJ1-4; D is perhaps TRBD1 (5 bases). The length of the CDR3 is 12 residues. Germline V CDR1 and CDR2: SEHNR, FQNEAQ (reference sequence). The germline V and J ends were trimmed by 5 bases and 8 bases, with 9 bases remaining between them. CDR3 sequence: CASSPGWEKLFF. Here the CDR3 DNA reads TGTGCCAGCAGCCCAGGGTGGGAAAAACTGTTTTTT. Supplemented by reference TRBV7-9 and TRBJ1-4, the full variable domain reads DTGVSQNPRHKITKRGQNVTFRCDPISEHNRLYWYRQTLGQGPEFLTYFQNEAQLEKSRLLSDRFSAERPKGSFSTLEIQRTEQGDSAMYLCASSPGWEKLFFGSGTQLSVL.

The rearrangement uses TRBV13 and TRBJ1-6; D is possibly TRBD1 (5 bases). Trimming took off 4 bases at V and 5 bases at J, with 12 bases between the two ends. This CDR3 has 15 amino acids. The germline CDR1 and CDR2 sequences are PRHDT and FYEKMQ (reference sequence). CDR3 loop: CASSSIRDDNSPLHF. Written as DNA, the CDR3 is TGTGCCAGCAGCTCCATACGGGACGATAATTCACCCCTCCACTTT.

This clonotype was detected only once. The rearrangement links TRBV20-1 to TRBJ2-5; perhaps TRBD1 as D (6 bases). CDR1 is DFQATT and CDR2 is SNEGSKA in the germline V gene (reference sequence). V lost 5 bases and J 9 bases, leaving 13 bases between the germline ends. This CDR3 contains 11 residues. CDR3 sequence: CSAPRQEAQYF. The CDR3, as DNA: TGCAGTGCTCCAAGACAGGAGGCCCAGTACTTC.

J is TRBJ1-2 and V is TRBV15; no clear D. The CDR3 has 13 residues. CDR1 and CDR2 from the germline V gene are LNHNV and YYDKDF (reference sequence). Trimming shortened V by 3 bases and J by 4 bases, and 9 bases separated the two germline ends. In DNA, the CDR3 is TGTGCCACCAGCAGCCCCCGTACCTATGGCTACACCTTC. Translating gives CATSSPRTYGYTF.

Details on this clonotype: One base away lies a much larger clone, so this may be a sequencing read error. This chain links TRBV6-5 with TRBJ1-5; maybe TRBD1 (5 bases). Germline CDR1 and CDR2: MNHEY and SVGAGI. Trimming shortened V by 6 bases and J by 4 bases, and 10 bases separated the two germline ends. The CDR3 extends over 13 amino acids. The CDR3 sequence: CASRWGVNQPQHF. The CDR3 DNA follows: TGTGCCAGCAGATGGGGGGTGAATCAGCCCCAGCATTTT.

The chain has TRBV7-9 and TRBJ2-7; no clear D. The V end lost 10 bases, the J end lost 3 bases, and 7 bases lay between the germline ends. The CDR3 runs 10 residues. Germline loops: CDR1 SEHNR, CDR2 FQNEAQ (reference sequence). The CDR3 region is CATSYYEQYF. The CDR3 DNA reads as TGTGCCACCTCTTACTACGAGCAGTACTTC. The variable domain in full, completed from reference TRBV7-9 and TRBJ2-7, reads DTGVSQNPRHKITKRGQNVTFRCDPISEHNRLYWYRQTLGQGPEFLTYFQNEAQLEKSRLLSDRFSAERPKGSFSTLEIQRTEQGDSAMYLCATSYYEQYFGPGTRLTVT.

Ten or more counts support this clonotype. The chain recombines TRBV14 with TRBJ2-7; no clear D. From germline, CDR1 is SGHDN and CDR2 FVKESK. Trimming cost V 4 bases and J 0 bases, with 13 bases left between them. CDR3 length: 15 amino acids. CDR3 sequence reads: CASSRSVRASYEQYF. The CDR3 bases are TGTGCCAGCAGCCGTTCCGTTAGGGCCTCCTACGAGCAGTACTTC.

This clonotype was detected ten times or more. The chain combines TRBV6-2 or TRBV6-3 with TRBJ1-2, with a tentative D call TRBD1 (6 bases). The V end was cut by 8 bases, the J end by 8 bases, with 21 bases between. This CDR3 has 14 amino acids. Germline V gene lookup returns CDR1 MNHEY and CDR2 SVGEGT. As DNA, the CDR3 is TGTGCCAGCTCTGGACAGATAAAGCCAGGAGGCTACACCTTC. Amino acids: CASSGQIKPGGYTF.

The chain uses TRBV7-2 and TRBJ1-1; a weak D match, TRBD1 (5 bases). The germline gives CDR1 SGHTA, CDR2 FQGNSA. This CDR3 has 15 amino acids. Trimming removed 2 bases at V and 7 bases at J, with 17 bases between. The CDR3 here is CASSLQGQGFGEAFF. The CDR3 coding sequence is TGTGCCAGCAGCTTACAGGGTCAGGGTTTCGGTGAAGCTTTCTTT.

This clonotype was recorded at least ten times. The chain employs TRBV5-1 and TRBJ2-7; possibly TRBD1 or TRBD2 for D (6 bases each). This CDR3 spans 15 amino acids. V lost 1 base to trimming and J lost 0 bases, with 11 bases between them. Germline lookup yields CDR1 SGHRS and CDR2 YFSETQ. CDR3 residues: CASSLIGGPSYEQYF. CDR3 bases: TGCGCCAGCAGCTTGATAGGGGGGCCCTCCTACGAGCAGTACTTC. The full variable domain, with the rest looked up from reference TRBV5-1 and TRBJ2-7, is KAGVTQTPRYLIKTRGQQVTLSCSPISGHRSVSWYQQTPGQGLQFLFEYFSETQRNKGNFPGRFSGRQFSNSRSEMNVSTLELGDSALYLCASSLIGGPSYEQYFGPGTRLTVT.

This clonotype was seen many times. The chain joins TRBV9 to TRBJ1-6; D is uncertain. Germline V gives CDR1 SGDLS, CDR2 YYNGEE. V was pared by 2 bases and J by 9 bases, with 12 bases between. CDR3 length: 14 amino acids. The chain's CDR3 is CASSVRSAGSPLHF. DNA of the CDR3: TGTGCCAGCAGCGTTCGGTCGGCGGGTTCACCCCTCCACTTT.